This T cell receptor beta chain was recorded in a study of blood T cell repertoires in COVID-19. Across the whole study: T cells, B-cell-depleted T cells, or PBMCs supplied cDNA or gDNA.

Assay used: immunoSEQ multiplex PCR; TCRdb lists only in-frame clones, some missing. This repertoire shows approximately 170,000 clones, under 85% found once; its top ten account for over 10%. The CDR3 totals 15 residues. V shed 0 bases, J shed 8 bases, and the junction held 8 bases outside the gene matches. Germline V gives CDR1 MNHNS, CDR2 SASEGT. This chain uses TRBV6-1 with TRBJ1-2, with 8 bases that match TRBD1. The sample was peripheral blood. This receptor was identified in a man between 65 and 80 years old who had recovered from COVID-19. The CDR3 here is CASSEAWTGSIGYTF. CDR3 bases: TGTGCCAGCAGTGAAGCTTGGACAGGGTCGATCGGCTACACCTTC.